The count of the clone carrying this T cell receptor (beta chain) is one. The PCR made use of 60 Vbeta and 13 Jbeta primers. The protocol was immunoSEQ multiplex PCR, while the TCRdb copy is restricted to in-frame clones and leaves out a portion. The data hold roughly 56,000 clones, with 70% to 90% observed a single time. This sample was included in a study of cytomegalovirus exposure and HLA in healthy donors. At the time of sampling, donors were nominally healthy, though unrecorded immune exposures were likely. V lost 1 base, J lost 5 bases, and 12 bases lay in between. CDR3 length equals 14 residues. Germline V gene data show CDR1 as SGHAT and CDR2 as FQNNGV.

J is TRBJ2-7 and V is TRBV11-2; perhaps TRBD2 as D (5 bases). The source of this sequence is a man younger than 35 in good health and CMV-seronegative. The sequenced sample consisted of PBMCs. The CDR3 DNA sequence: TGTGCCAGCAGCTTAGTGAGGGCTGATGACGAGCAGTACTTC. Its protein is CASSLVRADDEQYF.